The clone carrying this TCR beta chain occurred once. Its antigen is still unknown. Germline values: CDR1 SGDLS, CDR2 YYNGEE. CDR3 length: 16 residues. Trimming removed 4 bases at V and 6 bases at J, with 21 bases between. The data were obtained in a study of Ad26.COV2.S vaccination and SARS-CoV-2 variants. Study at large: Into the muscle, Ad26.COV2.S was dosed once or twice, 56 days apart. Findings and caveats of the study: The study found higher spike-specific TCR breadth in vaccine than placebo recipients.

Clones were read by immunoSEQ multiplex PCR, and TCRdb kept only the in-frame ones, dropping some. The sample lists about 350,000 clones, roughly 90% occurring once. The sample's treatment: some 20 received Ad26.COV2.S at low or high dose, single or two shots; 5 received placebo; per-sample allocation not given. Sampling was performed 63 days after the first vaccine or placebo injection. Cohort 1b enrolled adults aged 18-55 years in Boston. SARS-CoV-2 spike from the Wuhan strain was encoded by the vaccine, an Ad26 vector. The clonotype comes from a person aged 18 to 59 who received the Ad26.COV2.S COVID-19 vaccine or a placebo. This specimen was peripheral blood, taken in a trial of Ad26.COV2.S vaccine versus placebo. The V call is TRBV9, the J call TRBJ2-3; no clear D gene. DNA of the CDR3: TGTGCCAGCAGCCCCCGGTCAGGCGTCTTTGAGGATACGCAGTATTTT. Amino acid sequence: CASSPRSGVFEDTQYF.